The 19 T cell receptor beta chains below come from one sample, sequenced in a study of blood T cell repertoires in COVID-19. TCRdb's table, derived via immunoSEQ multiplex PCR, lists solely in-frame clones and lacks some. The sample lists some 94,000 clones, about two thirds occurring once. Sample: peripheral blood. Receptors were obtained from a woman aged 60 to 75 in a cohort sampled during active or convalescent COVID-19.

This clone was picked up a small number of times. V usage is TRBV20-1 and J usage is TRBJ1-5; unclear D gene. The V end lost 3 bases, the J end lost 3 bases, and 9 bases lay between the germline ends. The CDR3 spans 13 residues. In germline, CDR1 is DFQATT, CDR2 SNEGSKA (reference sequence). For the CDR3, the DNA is TGCAGTGCTAGTCACAGCAACAATCAGCCCCAGCATTTT. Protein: CSASHSNNQPQHF.

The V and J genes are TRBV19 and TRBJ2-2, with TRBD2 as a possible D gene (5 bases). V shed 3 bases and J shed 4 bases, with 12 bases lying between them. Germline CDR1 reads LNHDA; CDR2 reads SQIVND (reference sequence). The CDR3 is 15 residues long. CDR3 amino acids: CASSIPGVFTGELFF. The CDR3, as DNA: TGTGCCAGTAGTATCCCCGGGGTTTTCACCGGGGAGCTGTTTTTT.

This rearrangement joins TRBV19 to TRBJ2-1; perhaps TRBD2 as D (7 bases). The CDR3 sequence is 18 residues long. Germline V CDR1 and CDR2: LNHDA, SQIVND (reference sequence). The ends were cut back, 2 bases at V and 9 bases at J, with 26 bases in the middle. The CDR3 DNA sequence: TGTGCCAGTAGTATATTGAAGGGAGGGGGATCGGGGTTGGGTGAGCAGTTCTTC. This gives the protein CASSILKGGGSGLGEQFF.

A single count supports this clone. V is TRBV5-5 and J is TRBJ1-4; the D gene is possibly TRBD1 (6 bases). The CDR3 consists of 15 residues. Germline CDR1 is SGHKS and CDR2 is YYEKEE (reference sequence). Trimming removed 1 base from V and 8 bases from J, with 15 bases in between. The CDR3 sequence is CASSLLIQGVEKLFF. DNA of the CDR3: TGTGCCAGCAGCTTGCTCATACAGGGAGTGGAAAAACTGTTTTTT. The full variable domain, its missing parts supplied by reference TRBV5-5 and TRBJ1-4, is DAGVTQSPTHLIKTRGQQVTLRCSPISGHKSVSWYQQVLGQGPQFIFQYYEKEERGRGNFPDRFSARQFPNYSSELNVNALLLGDSALYLCASSLLIQGVEKLFFGSGTQLSVL.

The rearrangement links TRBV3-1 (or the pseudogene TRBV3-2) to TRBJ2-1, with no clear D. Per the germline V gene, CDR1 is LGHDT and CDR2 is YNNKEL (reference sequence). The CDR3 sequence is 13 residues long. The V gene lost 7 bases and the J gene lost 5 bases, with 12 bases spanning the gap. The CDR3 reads CASTWSLNNEQFF. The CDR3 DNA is TGTGCCAGCACCTGGAGCCTTAACAATGAGCAGTTCTTC.

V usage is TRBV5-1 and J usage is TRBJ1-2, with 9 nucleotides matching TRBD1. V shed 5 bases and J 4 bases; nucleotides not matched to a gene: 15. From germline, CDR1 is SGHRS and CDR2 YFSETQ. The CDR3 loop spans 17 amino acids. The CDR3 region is CASSPNRGPREVYGYTF. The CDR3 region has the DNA TGCGCCAGCAGTCCAAACAGGGGGCCCCGGGAAGTCTATGGCTACACCTTC.

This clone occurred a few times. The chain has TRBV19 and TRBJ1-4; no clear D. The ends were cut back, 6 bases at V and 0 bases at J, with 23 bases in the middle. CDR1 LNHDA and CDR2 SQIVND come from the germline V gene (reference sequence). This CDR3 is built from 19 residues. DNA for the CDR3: TGTGCCAGTAGCGATAGTCCCCCCGGGAGTTTCGCAACTAATGAAAAACTGTTTTTT. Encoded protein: CASSDSPPGSFATNEKLFF.

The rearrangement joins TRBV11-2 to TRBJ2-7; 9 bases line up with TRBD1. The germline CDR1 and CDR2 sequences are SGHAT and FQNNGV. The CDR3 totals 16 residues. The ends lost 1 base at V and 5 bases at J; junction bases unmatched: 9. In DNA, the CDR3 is TGTGCCAGCAGCTTAGGTAAGGGACAGGGAATCGACGAGCAGTACTTC. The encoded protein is CASSLGKGQGIDEQYF.

The CDR3 DNA sequence: TGTGCCAGTAGTATTACGTTGAGACACCTTATCCTACCGAACACCGGGGAGCTGTTTTTT. It codes for CASSITLRHLILPNTGELFF. The chain links TRBV19 to TRBJ2-2; the D is unclear. Deletions cut 3 bases from V and 0 bases from J, with 23 bases between. The CDR3 consists of 20 residues. Germline CDR1 and CDR2: LNHDA and SQIVND (reference sequence). The whole variable domain, remainder taken from reference TRBV19 and TRBJ2-2, is DGGITQSPKYLFRKEGQNVTLSCEQNLNHDAMYWYRQDPGQGLRLIYYSQIVNDFQKGDIAEGYSVSREKKESFPLTVTSAQKNPTAFYLCASSITLRHLILPNTGELFFGEGSRLTVL.

The CDR3 loop reads CASGRDRGSEKLFF. In DNA form, the CDR3 reads TGTGCCAGCGGGCGGGACAGGGGGTCTGAAAAACTGTTTTTT. This rearrangement joins TRBV2 to TRBJ1-4; the match to TRBD1 covers 11 bases. This CDR3 region has 14 residues. The germline CDR1 and CDR2 sequences are SNHLY and FYNNEI. J was trimmed by 7 bases and V by 8 bases; bases with no gene match: 6. The full variable domain, rest sourced from reference TRBV2 and TRBJ1-4, is EPEVTQTPSHQVTQMGQEVILRCVPISNHLYFYWYRQILGQKVEFLVSFYNNEISEKSEIFDDQFSVERPDGSNFTLKIRSTKLEDSAMYFCASGRDRGSEKLFFGSGTQLSVL.

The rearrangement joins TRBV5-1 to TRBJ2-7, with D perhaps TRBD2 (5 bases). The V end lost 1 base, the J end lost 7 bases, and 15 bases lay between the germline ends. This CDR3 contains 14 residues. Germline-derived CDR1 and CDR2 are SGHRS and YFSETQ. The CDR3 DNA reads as TGCGCCAGCAGCTTGTGGTTCCGGGGTGCGGAGCAGTACTTC. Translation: CASSLWFRGAEQYF.

The CDR3 DNA follows: TGTGCCAGCAGTGCACAGGGGGCGGGGGAGACCCAGTACTTC. It specifies CASSAQGAGETQYF. The V call is TRBV27, the J call TRBJ2-5; 9 nucleotides line up with TRBD1. Germline CDR1 and CDR2: MNHEY and SMNVEV (reference sequence). CDR3 length equals 14 residues. J was trimmed by 5 bases and V by 5 bases; bases with no gene match: 6.

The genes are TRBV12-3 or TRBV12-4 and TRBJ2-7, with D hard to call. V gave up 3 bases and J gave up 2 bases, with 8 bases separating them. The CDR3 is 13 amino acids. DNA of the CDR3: TGTGCCAGCAGTTTGCAAAGCCCCTACGAGCAGTACTTC. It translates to CASSLQSPYEQYF.

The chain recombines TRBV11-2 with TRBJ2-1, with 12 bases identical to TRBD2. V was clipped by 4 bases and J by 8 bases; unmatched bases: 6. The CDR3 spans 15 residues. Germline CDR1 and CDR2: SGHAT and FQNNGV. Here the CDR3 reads CASSSSGGAGDEQFF. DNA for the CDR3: TGTGCCAGCAGCTCTAGCGGGGGGGCCGGGGATGAGCAGTTCTTC. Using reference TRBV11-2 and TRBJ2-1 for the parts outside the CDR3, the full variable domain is EAGVAQSPRYKIIEKRQSVAFWCNPISGHATLYWYQQILGQGPKLLIQFQNNGVVDDSQLPKDRFSAERLKGVDSTLKIQPAKLEDSAVYLCASSSSGGAGDEQFFGPGTRLTVL.

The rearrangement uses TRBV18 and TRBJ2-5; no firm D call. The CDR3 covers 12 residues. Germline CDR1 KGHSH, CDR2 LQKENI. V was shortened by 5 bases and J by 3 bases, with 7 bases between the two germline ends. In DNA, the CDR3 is TGTGCCAGCTCAGAACAAGAAGAGACCCAGTACTTC. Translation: CASSEQEETQYF.

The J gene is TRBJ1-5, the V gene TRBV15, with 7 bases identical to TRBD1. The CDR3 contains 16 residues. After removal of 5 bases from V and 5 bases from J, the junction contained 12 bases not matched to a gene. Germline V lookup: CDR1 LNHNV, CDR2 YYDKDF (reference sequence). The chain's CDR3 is CATSGGGQANHQPQHF. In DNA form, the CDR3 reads TGTGCCACCAGCGGGGGAGGACAGGCGAACCATCAGCCCCAGCATTTT.

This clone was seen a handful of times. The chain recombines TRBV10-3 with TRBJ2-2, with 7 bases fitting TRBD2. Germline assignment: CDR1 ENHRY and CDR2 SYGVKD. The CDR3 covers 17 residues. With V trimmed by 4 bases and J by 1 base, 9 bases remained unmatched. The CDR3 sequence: CAISGNTRGVNTGELFF. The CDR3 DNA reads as TGTGCCATCAGTGGGAACACACGGGGGGTGAACACCGGGGAGCTGTTTTTT.

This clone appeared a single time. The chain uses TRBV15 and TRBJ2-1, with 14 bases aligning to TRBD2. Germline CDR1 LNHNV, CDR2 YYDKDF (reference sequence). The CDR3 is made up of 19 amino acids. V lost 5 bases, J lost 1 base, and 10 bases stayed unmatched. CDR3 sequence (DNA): TGTGCCACCAGCGCAAGGGGACTAGCGGGGGCCTCGTCCTACAATGAGCAGTTCTTC. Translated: CATSARGLAGASSYNEQFF.

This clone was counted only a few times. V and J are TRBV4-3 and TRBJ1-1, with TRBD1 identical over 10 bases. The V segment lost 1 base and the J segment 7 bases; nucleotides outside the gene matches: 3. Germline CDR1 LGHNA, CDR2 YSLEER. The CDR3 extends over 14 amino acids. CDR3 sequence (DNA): TGCGCCAGCAGCCAAGGACAGGGGGCGGGTGAAGCTTTCTTT. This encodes CASSQGQGAGEAFF.